This T cell receptor beta chain was documented in a study of cytomegalovirus exposure and HLA in healthy donors. Overall study findings and caveats: Later analysis found that TCR beta chains associated with HLA were more clonally expanded than other, equally common chains. According to an earlier analysis, most TCR beta V segments yielded productive rearrangements about 87% or about 30% of the time. Cytomegalovirus status was reportedly diagnosed by the classifier with high specificity and sensitivity.

Nominally healthy donors provided the samples, though records likely missed some immune exposures. The PCR was carried out with 60 Vbeta primers and 13 Jbeta primers. Clones were read by immunoSEQ multiplex PCR, and TCRdb kept only the in-frame ones, dropping some. The data contain some 180,000 clones, 76% of them singletons. This clone showed up just once. The antigen is not known. This receptor was obtained from a woman aged 25 to 45 in good health and CMV-seropositive. Input material: PBMCs.

The CDR3: CASSLRGSGTSGANVLTF. For the CDR3, the DNA is TGTGCCAGCAGCCTCCGAGGTAGCGGGACCTCTGGGGCCAACGTCCTGACTTTC. The chain recombines TRBV7-2 with TRBJ2-6, with 8 bases that match TRBD2. The CDR3 spans 18 residues. J gave up 0 bases and V 5 bases, and 9 bases lay outside the gene matches. Germline V CDR1 and CDR2: SGHTA, FQGNSA.